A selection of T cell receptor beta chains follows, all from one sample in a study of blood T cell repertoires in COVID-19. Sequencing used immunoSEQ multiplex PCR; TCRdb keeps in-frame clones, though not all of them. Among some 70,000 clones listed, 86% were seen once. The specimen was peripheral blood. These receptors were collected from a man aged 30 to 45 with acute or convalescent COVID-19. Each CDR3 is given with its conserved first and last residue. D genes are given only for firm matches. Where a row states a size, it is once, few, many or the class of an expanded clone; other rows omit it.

CASSPQGAEAFF,TGTGCCAGCAGTCCCCAGGGGGCGGAAGCTTTCTTT,TRBV27,TRBJ1-1,TRBD1,.
CATSHGEDTQYF,TGTGCCACCAGTCACGGAGAGGATACGCAGTATTTT,TRBV24-1,TRBJ2-3,.,once
CASSYSRVPRTGGRETQYF,TGTGCCAGCAGTTACTCGAGAGTCCCTCGGACAGGGGGCAGGGAGACCCAGTACTTC,TRBV6-2/TRBV6-3,TRBJ2-5,TRBD1,.
CASSLGQGEKLFF,TGTGCCAGCAGTTTAGGACAAGGAGAAAAACTGTTTTTT,TRBV12-3/TRBV12-4,TRBJ1-4,.,few
CASSLTGVSGFLGTEAFF,TGTGCCAGCAGCTTAACGGGAGTCTCCGGGTTCCTCGGGACTGAAGCTTTCTTT,TRBV7-3,TRBJ1-1,.,.
CASSLGGGGQYF,TGTGCCAGCAGCTTAGGAGGGGGCGGGCAGTACTTC,TRBV7-9,TRBJ2-7,TRBD1,.
CASTGGRASDTQYF,TGTGCCAGCACCGGCGGGAGGGCTTCAGATACGCAGTATTTT,TRBV6-6,TRBJ2-3,TRBD2,.
CASSLTTGAISGNTIYF,TGTGCCAGCAGCCTCACGACAGGGGCCATCTCTGGAAACACCATATATTTT,TRBV16,TRBJ1-3,TRBD1,.
CASSARGISSYEQYF,TGTGCCAGCAGCGCCCGGGGGATAAGCTCCTACGAGCAGTACTTC,TRBV2,TRBJ2-7,.,.
CASRDWDTDTQYF,TGTGCCAGCCGGGACTGGGACACAGATACGCAGTATTTT,TRBV19,TRBJ2-3,.,.
CASSFGGLAGSYEQYF,TGTGCCAGTAGTTTCGGTGGACTAGCGGGTTCGTACGAGCAGTACTTC,TRBV19,TRBJ2-7,TRBD2,.
CAWSDYPGLLGGGYTF,TGTGCCTGGAGTGATTACCCGGGACTTCTCGGGGGGGGCTACACCTTC,TRBV30,TRBJ1-2,.,few
CASSYQGQEVDGYTF,TGTGCCAGCAGTTACCAGGGACAGGAGGTAGACGGCTACACCTTC,TRBV28,TRBJ1-2,TRBD1,.
CASSPRTSGSRTDTQYF,TGTGCCAGCAGCCCCCGGACTAGCGGGAGTCGCACAGATACGCAGTATTTT,TRBV28,TRBJ2-3,TRBD2,once
CASSPDLVNQPQHF,TGTGCCAGCAGCCCCGACTTAGTCAATCAGCCCCAGCATTTT,TRBV2,TRBJ1-5,.,.
CASSLRLAGEQFF,TGTGCCAGCAGCCTCCGACTAGCCGGGGAGCAGTTCTTC,TRBV7-6,TRBJ2-1,TRBD2,.
CASSLRLAGSEQFF,TGTGCCAGCAGTTTACGACTAGCGGGAAGTGAGCAGTTCTTC,TRBV28,TRBJ2-1,TRBD2,.
CASRALADTGELFF,TGTGCCAGCAGAGCCCTAGCGGACACCGGGGAGCTGTTTTTT,TRBV6-5,TRBJ2-2,TRBD2,few
CASSEVGEGSYGYTF,TGTGCCAGCAGTGAAGTGGGGGAGGGGAGCTATGGCTACACCTTC,TRBV6-1,TRBJ1-2,.,.
CASSIGDRSYEQYF,TGTGCCAGCAGTATAGGGGACAGATCCTACGAGCAGTACTTC,TRBV27,TRBJ2-7,TRBD1,once
CASSVELDTDTQYF,TGTGCCAGCAGCGTGGAGCTGGACACAGATACGCAGTATTTT,TRBV7-9,TRBJ2-3,.,.
CASSYSPRGRAEAFF,TGTGCCAGCAGTTACTCCCCCCGAGGGAGGGCTGAAGCTTTCTTT,TRBV6-5,TRBJ1-1,.,.
CASSPSLFQETQYF,TGTGCCAGCTCACCGAGTCTGTTTCAAGAGACCCAGTACTTC,TRBV18,TRBJ2-5,.,.
CATKLRAGELFF,TGTGCCACCAAGTTACGGGCCGGGGAGCTGTTTTTT,TRBV24-1,TRBJ2-2,.,.
CATSIEPPGTYEQYF,TGTGCCACCAGCATCGAACCCCCAGGGACCTACGAGCAGTACTTC,TRBV15,TRBJ2-7,.,.
CASSHLTGTGYGYTF,TGCGCCAGCAGCCACCTTACCGGGACAGGGTATGGCTACACCTTC,TRBV4-1,TRBJ1-2,TRBD1,once
CASSQDSLDTLGEQYF,TGTGCCAGCAGCCAAGATTCACTGGACACCCTCGGGGAGCAGTACTTC,TRBV3-1/TRBV3-2,TRBJ2-7,.,.
CATTGDYSNQPQHF,TGTGCCACGACAGGGGACTATAGCAATCAGCCCCAGCATTTT,TRBV10-3,TRBJ1-5,TRBD1,once
CASSAHPGQGTGNTIYF,TGTGCCAGCAGCGCCCATCCGGGACAGGGGACTGGAAACACCATATATTTT,TRBV9,TRBJ1-3,TRBD1,once
CASSKSGGNTIYF,TGTGCCAGCTCAAAATCGGGGGGAAACACCATATATTTT,TRBV5-4,TRBJ1-3,.,.
CASSPIPGSTYEQYF,TGTGCCAGCTCACCAATCCCAGGGTCTACCTACGAGCAGTACTTC,TRBV18,TRBJ2-7,.,.
CASTRGYEQYF,TGTGCCAGCACCAGGGGTTACGAGCAGTACTTC,TRBV2,TRBJ2-7,.,.
CASSLGGTQYF,TGTGCCAGCAGCTTAGGAGGAACGCAGTATTTT,TRBV7-3,TRBJ2-3,.,.
CAIRRGGELNTEAFF,TGTGCCATCAGGAGGGGGGGCGAACTGAACACTGAAGCTTTCTTT,TRBV10-3,TRBJ1-1,.,.
CASRGGDRPNSPLHF,TGCGCCAGCAGGGGAGGGGACAGGCCTAATTCACCCCTCCACTTT,TRBV5-1,TRBJ1-6,TRBD1,.
CASSPLRGDEQFF,TGTGCCAGCAGCCCACTAAGAGGCGATGAGCAGTTCTTC,TRBV9,TRBJ2-1,.,.